This TCR beta chain was sequenced for a study of blood T cell repertoires in COVID-19. Study in general: COVID-19 samples collected from the United States, Italy and Spain covered acute and convalescent phases.

Some clones are missing from TCRdb's copy, which holds only in-frame ones; the method was immunoSEQ multiplex PCR. The table records a few hundred thousand clones, around 88% of them present only once. The V segment lost 5 bases and the J segment 8 bases; nucleotides outside the gene matches: 3. The CDR3 runs 13 residues. CDR1 and CDR2 from the germline V gene are SEHNR and FQNEAQ (reference sequence). This chain links TRBV7-9 with TRBJ1-4, with 9 positions matching TRBD1. The sample taken for sequencing was peripheral blood. The receptor's source is a woman aged 45-60 years with acute or convalescent COVID-19. CDR3 sequence reads: CASSRGQGEKLFF. CDR3 nucleotides: TGTGCCAGCAGCCGGGGACAGGGCGAAAAACTGTTTTTT.